The 14 T cell receptor beta chains below were found in one sample sequenced in a study of breast tumors, draining lymph nodes, adjacent tissues. Each CDR3 protein is one row after TCRdb ran MiXCR on the multiplex PCR reads. The table shows 120,000 to 150,000 distinct CDR3 sequences, with around a third occurring only once. Axillary draining lymph nodes of breast cancer patients supplied the node samples. The specimen was axillary lymph node tissue. The receptors here all came from a female donor with breast cancer. Some clones in this sample may be carry-over from other donors' samples.

This clonotype was picked up many times. The DNA for the CDR3 is TGCAGTGCTAGACGGGACAGGGCTGGATCCTATGGCTACACCTTC. Its protein product is CSARRDRAGSYGYTF. The chain employs TRBV20-1 and TRBJ1-2; 9 bases are a match to TRBD1. CDR3 size: 15 residues. V was pared by 2 bases and J by 4 bases, with 8 bases of the junction left unmatched. The germline gives CDR1 DFQATT, CDR2 SNEGSKA (reference sequence).

This clonotype has a single count. At one boundary the junction diverges from the germline segment, which might be a read error. J is TRBJ1-2 and V is TRBV15, with D maybe TRBD1 (5 bases). The CDR3 runs to 16 residues. Germline V gene lookup returns CDR1 LNHNV and CDR2 YYDKDF (reference sequence). The CDR3 region is CATSRAGVDLPYGYAF. As DNA, the CDR3 is TGCGCCACCAGCAGAGCGGGGGTCGACCTCCCCTATGGCTACGCCTTC.

This clonotype came up many times. The genes are TRBV6-5 and TRBJ1-2; TRBD1 aligns across 7 bases. V lost 5 bases to trimming and J lost 5 bases; unmatched junction nucleotides: 14. Germline V gene lookup returns CDR1 MNHEY and CDR2 SVGAGI. This CDR3 is built from 16 residues. Here the CDR3 DNA reads TGTGCCAGCAGTACCCGGACAGGAGGACGGTTGTATGGCTACACCTTC. This gives the protein CASSTRTGGRLYGYTF.

The chain joins TRBV7-4 to TRBJ2-1, with 11 bases fitting TRBD1. This CDR3 has 16 residues. Trimming removed 6 bases from V and 9 bases from J; junction bases left unmatched: 13. Germline CDR1 SGHVT, CDR2 SQSDAQ. The CDR3 reads CASSAQGTGGISEQFF. CDR3 DNA sequence: TGTGCCAGCAGTGCGCAGGGGACAGGGGGAATCAGTGAGCAGTTCTTC.

This clonotype has a count of ten or more. J is TRBJ1-6 and V is TRBV27; TRBD1 is a possible D gene (5 bases). The CDR3 extends over 15 amino acids. V was clipped by 2 bases and J by 7 bases, with 12 bases between them. In germline, CDR1 is MNHEY, CDR2 SMNVEV (reference sequence). CDR3 nucleotide sequence: TGTGCCAGCAGTTTAAGGCAGGGAATCAATTCACCCCTCCACTTT. Translating gives CASSLRQGINSPLHF.

The chain employs TRBV6-5 and TRBJ1-3; a weak D match, TRBD1 (5 bases). CDR1 is MNHEY and CDR2 is SVGAGI in the germline V gene. The V and J ends lost 8 bases and 4 bases respectively, with 18 bases between them. CDR3 length: 15 residues. The CDR3 protein is CASRRLGVGGNTIYF. The CDR3 DNA is TGTGCCAGCCGCCGATTAGGGGTAGGAGGAAACACCATATATTTT.

This clonotype showed up many times. One junction end disagrees with the germline gene, perhaps due to a read error. V gene TRBV6-6 combines with J gene TRBJ2-5; D tentatively reads TRBD1 or TRBD2 (5 bases each). Germline values: CDR1 MNHNY, CDR2 SVGAGI (reference sequence). This CDR3 region has 15 residues. CDR3 nucleotides: TGTGCCAGCAGTTACGGGGGTTCGGGCAAAGAGACCCAGCACTTC. It yields the protein CASSYGGSGKETQHF.

On this clonotype: A much larger clone differs from this one at a single base, so this may be a read error. The chain combines TRBV5-8 with TRBJ2-5; perhaps TRBD1 as D (5 bases). CDR1 is SGHTS, CDR2 YDEGEE, per germline. This CDR3 has 13 amino acids. The V end lost 4 bases, the J end lost 4 bases, and 11 bases lay between the germline ends. The CDR3 region has the DNA TGTGCCAGCAGCGTCTGGGGCCCAGAGACCCAGTACTTC. It translates to CASSVWGPETQYF. Together with reference TRBV5-8 and TRBJ2-5, the CDR3 gives the full variable domain: EAGVTQSPTHLIKTRGQQATLRCSPISGHTSVYWYQQALGLGLQFLLWYDEGEERNRGNFPPRFSGRQFPNYSSELNVNALELEDSALYLCASSVWGPETQYFGPGTRLLVL.

Ten or more counts support this clonotype. V and J are TRBV6-5 and TRBJ2-1, with 8 bases aligning to TRBD1. The germline gives CDR1 MNHEY, CDR2 SVGAGI. The CDR3 is 13 amino acids. V lost 6 bases to trimming and J lost 4 bases; unmatched junction nucleotides: 2. CDR3 protein: CASRDRAYNEQFF. Written as DNA, the CDR3 is TGTGCCAGCAGGGACAGGGCTTACAATGAGCAGTTCTTC.

This clonotype was seen at least ten times. V gene TRBV30 combines with J gene TRBJ2-3; D is unresolved. The V end was cut by 3 bases, the J end by 6 bases, with 13 bases between. The CDR3 is 13 residues long. Germline V gives CDR1 GTSNPN, CDR2 SVGIG (reference sequence). The CDR3 loop is CAWSLGWPDTQYF. CDR3 DNA sequence: TGTGCCTGGAGCCTAGGGTGGCCCGATACGCAGTATTTT.

Regarding this clonotype: Relative to the germline gene, one junction end is altered; a read error may explain this. V gene TRBV7-7 combines with J gene TRBJ2-3; D is tentatively TRBD1 or TRBD2 (5 bases each). The CDR3 runs 12 residues. The V gene's germline CDR1 is SSHAT and CDR2 FNYEAQ (reference sequence). The CDR3 DNA follows: TGTGCTAGCAGTCCCGGGGCTCCGGACCTGTATTTT. It specifies CASSPGAPDLYF.

DNA of the CDR3: TGTGCCAGCAGCTTAAGGAGAGAGACCATATATTTT. Its translation is CASSLRRETIYF. The chain links TRBV7-9 to TRBJ1-3; no clear D. The germline V gene has CDR1 SEHNR and CDR2 FQNEAQ (reference sequence). The CDR3 consists of 12 residues. The V gene lost 2 bases and the J gene lost 10 bases, with 9 bases spanning the gap.

In the case of this clonotype: Mismatch with germline at one junction end may stem from a read error. The chain has TRBV5-1 and TRBJ2-3, with D perhaps matching TRBD2 (6 bases). This CDR3 has 15 amino acids. Germline lookup yields CDR1 SGHRS and CDR2 YFSETQ. The CDR3: CASRLSSVSTDTRYF. In nucleotides, the CDR3 is TGCGCCAGCAGACTTTCTAGCGTAAGCACAGATACGCGGTATTTT.

The table lists this clonotype with a count of one. One end of the junction varies from germline; a read error may be responsible. This sequence joins TRBV9 and TRBJ2-5; D remains ambiguous. The CDR3 is 8 amino acids. CDR1 and CDR2 from the germline V gene are SGDLS and YYNGEE. The CDR3 region has the DNA TGTGCCAGCAGCGTATGGGACTTC. It codes for CASSVWDF.